The clone carrying this TCR beta chain was seen at least ten times. Its antigen is unidentified. The CDR3 has 13 amino acids. Deletions cut 4 bases from V and 0 bases from J, with 9 bases between. Germline assignment: CDR1 SQVTM and CDR2 ANQGSEA. A sample-barcoded 5' primer and a J-beta primer mix were used in a second PCR of roughly 6 to 12 cycles. TCRdb reprocessed the 5' RACE reads with MiXCR, giving one entry per CDR3 protein. Of hundreds of thousands of distinct CDR3 sequences listed, around 41% are singletons. This record belongs to a study of blood T cells in healthy people across ages. Study-level points and caveats: No conclusive comparison of naive versus antigen-experienced cells was possible with unsorted PBMCs. TCR beta diversity tracked closely with naive T cell percentage.

The chain employs TRBV29-1 and TRBJ1-2; no clear D. Sequenced sample: blood. The sequence came from a man at least 80 years old in good health. The CDR3, as DNA: TGCAGCGTTGGAGGCCTCGCTAACTATGGCTACACCTTC. Protein: CSVGGLANYGYTF.